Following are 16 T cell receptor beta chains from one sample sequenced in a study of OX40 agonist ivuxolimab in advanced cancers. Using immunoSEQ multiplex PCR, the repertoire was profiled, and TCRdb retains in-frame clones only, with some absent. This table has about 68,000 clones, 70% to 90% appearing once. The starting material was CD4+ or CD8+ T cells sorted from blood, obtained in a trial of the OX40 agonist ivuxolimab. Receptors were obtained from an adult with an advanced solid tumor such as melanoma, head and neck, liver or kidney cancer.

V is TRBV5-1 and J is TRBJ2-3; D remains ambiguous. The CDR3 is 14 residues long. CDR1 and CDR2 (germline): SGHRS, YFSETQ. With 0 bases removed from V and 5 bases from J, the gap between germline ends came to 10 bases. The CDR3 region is CASSLEAPGDTQYF. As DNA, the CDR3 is TGCGCCAGCAGCTTGGAGGCTCCGGGAGATACGCAGTATTTT.

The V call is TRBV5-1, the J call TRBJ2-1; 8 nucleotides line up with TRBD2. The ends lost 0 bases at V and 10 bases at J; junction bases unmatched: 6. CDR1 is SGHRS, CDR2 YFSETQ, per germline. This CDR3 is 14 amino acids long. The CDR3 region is CASSLGSGSTEQFF. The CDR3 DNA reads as TGCGCCAGCAGCTTGGGGAGCGGGAGCACGGAGCAGTTCTTC.

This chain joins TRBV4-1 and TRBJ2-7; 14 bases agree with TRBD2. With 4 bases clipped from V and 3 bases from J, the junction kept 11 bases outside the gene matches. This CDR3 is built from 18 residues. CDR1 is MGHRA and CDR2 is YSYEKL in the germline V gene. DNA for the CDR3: TGCGCCAGCAGCCCAATAGGACTAGCGGGAGGCCGAGTCTACGAGCAGTACTTC. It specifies CASSPIGLAGGRVYEQYF.

The CDR3 region is CASSLGWTGTGMGETQYF. The CDR3 bases are TGTGCCAGCAGCTTAGGATGGACCGGGACAGGGATGGGAGAGACCCAGTACTTC. The V and J genes are TRBV7-8 and TRBJ2-5; 9 nucleotides line up with TRBD1. J gave up 4 bases and V 1 base, and 13 bases lay outside the gene matches. Germline V gives CDR1 SGHVS, CDR2 FQNEAQ. This CDR3 is 18 amino acids long.

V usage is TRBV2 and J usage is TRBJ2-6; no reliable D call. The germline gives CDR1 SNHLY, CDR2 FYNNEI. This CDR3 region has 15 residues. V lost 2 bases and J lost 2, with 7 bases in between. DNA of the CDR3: TGTGCCAGCAGTGAAATGGGAACTGGGGCCAACGTCCTGACTTTC. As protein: CASSEMGTGANVLTF.

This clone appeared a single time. CDR3 in amino acids: CASRWGGTSEAFF. The CDR3 DNA reads as TGTGCCAGCAGGTGGGGCGGGACCTCTGAAGCTTTCTTT. The rearrangement uses TRBV28 and TRBJ1-1, with a weak D call TRBD1 (5 bases). The CDR3 is 13 amino acids. Trimming stripped 6 bases from V and 6 bases from J, with 14 bases between. Germline CDR1 is MDHEN and CDR2 is SYDVKM.

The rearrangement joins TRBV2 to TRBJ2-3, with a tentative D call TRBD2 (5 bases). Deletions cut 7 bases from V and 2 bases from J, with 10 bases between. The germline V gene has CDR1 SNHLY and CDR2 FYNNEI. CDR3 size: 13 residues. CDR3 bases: TGTGCCAGCACTGAGGACTTCACAGATACGCAGTATTTT. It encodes CASTEDFTDTQYF.

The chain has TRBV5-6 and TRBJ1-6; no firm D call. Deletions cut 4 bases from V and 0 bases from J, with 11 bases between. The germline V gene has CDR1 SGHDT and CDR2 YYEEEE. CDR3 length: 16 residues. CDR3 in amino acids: CASSLPGSSYNSPLHF. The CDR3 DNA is TGTGCCAGCAGCCTACCCGGGAGCTCCTATAATTCACCCCTCCACTTT. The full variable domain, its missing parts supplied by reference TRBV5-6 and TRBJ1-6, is DAGVTQSPTHLIKTRGQQVTLRCSPKSGHDTVSWYQQALGQGPQFIFQYYEEEERQRGNFPDRFSGHQFPNYSSELNVNALLLGDSALYLCASSLPGSSYNSPLHFGNGTRLTVT.

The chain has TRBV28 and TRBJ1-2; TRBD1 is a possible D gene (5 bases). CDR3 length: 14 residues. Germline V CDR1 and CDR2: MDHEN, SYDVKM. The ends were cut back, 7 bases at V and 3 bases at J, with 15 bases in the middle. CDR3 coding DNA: TGTGCCAGCACCTCCGGGGGGATGGACTATGGCTACACCTTC. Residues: CASTSGGMDYGYTF.

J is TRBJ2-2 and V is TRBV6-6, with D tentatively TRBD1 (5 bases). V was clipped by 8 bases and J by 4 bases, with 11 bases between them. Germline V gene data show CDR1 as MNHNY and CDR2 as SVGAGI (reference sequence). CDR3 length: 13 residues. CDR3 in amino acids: CASRRDSTGELFF. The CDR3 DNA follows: TGTGCCAGCCGCAGGGATTCCACCGGGGAGCTGTTTTTT.

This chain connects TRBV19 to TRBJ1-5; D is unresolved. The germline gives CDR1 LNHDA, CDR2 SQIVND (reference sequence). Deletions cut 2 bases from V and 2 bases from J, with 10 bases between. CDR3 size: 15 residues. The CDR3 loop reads CASSIPLAGNQPQHF. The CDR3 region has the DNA TGTGCCAGTAGTATACCCCTGGCGGGCAATCAGCCCCAGCATTTT.

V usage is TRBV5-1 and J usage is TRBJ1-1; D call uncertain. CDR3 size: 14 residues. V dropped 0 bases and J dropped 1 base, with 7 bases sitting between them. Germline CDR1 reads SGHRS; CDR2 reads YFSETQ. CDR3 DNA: TGCGCCAGCAGCTTGGAACGGGCGAACACTGAAGCTTTCTTT. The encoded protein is CASSLERANTEAFF.

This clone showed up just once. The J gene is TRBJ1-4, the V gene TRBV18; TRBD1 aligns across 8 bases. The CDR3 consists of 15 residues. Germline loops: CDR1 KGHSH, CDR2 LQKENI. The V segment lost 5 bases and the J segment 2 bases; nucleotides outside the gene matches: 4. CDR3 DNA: TGTGCCAGCTCAACACGACAGGGGACTAATGAAAAACTGTTTTTT. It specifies CASSTRQGTNEKLFF.

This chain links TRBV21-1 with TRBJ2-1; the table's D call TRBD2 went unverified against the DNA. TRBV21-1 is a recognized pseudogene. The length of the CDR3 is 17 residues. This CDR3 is CASSKSGTHDLYNEQFF. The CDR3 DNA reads TGTGCCAGCAGCAAGTCCGGGACTCACGACCTCTACAATGAGCAGTTCTTC.

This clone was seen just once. CDR3 loop: CASSFRPTNEKLFF. In DNA, the CDR3 is TGTGCCAGCAGCTTCCGGCCAACTAATGAAAAACTGTTTTTT. V gene TRBV7-9 combines with J gene TRBJ1-4, with D unresolved. CDR3 length equals 14 residues. Germline V lookup: CDR1 SEHNR, CDR2 FQNEAQ (reference sequence). Trimming removed 3 bases from V and 0 bases from J, with 5 bases in between.

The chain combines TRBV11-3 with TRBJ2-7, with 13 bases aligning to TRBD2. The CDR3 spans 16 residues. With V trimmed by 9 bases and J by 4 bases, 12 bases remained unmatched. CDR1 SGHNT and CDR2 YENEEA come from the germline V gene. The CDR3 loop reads CARTGTSGTTRYEQYF. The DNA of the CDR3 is TGTGCCAGAACCGGGACTAGCGGGACTACCAGATACGAGCAGTACTTC.